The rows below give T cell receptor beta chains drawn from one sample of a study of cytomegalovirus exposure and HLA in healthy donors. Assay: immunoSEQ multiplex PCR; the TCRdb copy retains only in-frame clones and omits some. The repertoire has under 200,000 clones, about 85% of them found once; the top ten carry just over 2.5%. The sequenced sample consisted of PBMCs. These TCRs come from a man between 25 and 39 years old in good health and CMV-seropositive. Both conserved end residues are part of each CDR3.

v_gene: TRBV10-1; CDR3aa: CASSDTGSVDEQYF
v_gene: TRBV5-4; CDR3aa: CASSLAERRDTEAFF
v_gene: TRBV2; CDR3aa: CASRNTGELFF
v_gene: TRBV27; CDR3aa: CASSFVSFGRPGELFF
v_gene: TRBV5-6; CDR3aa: CASSSRGPTQETQYF
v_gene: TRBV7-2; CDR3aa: CASSLAASATSTDTQYF
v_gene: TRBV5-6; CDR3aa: CASSLDQGRADTQYF
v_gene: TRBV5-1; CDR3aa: CASSSNLAGGNAGELFF
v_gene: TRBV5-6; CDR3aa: CASSLEGRLAGSYEQYF
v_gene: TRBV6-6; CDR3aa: CASTGTSGRYNEQFF
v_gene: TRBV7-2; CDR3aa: CASSSLAGGTDTQYF
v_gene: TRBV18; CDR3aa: CASSPYGTGSQRYNEQFF
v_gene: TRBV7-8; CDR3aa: CASSLVWTDQETQYF
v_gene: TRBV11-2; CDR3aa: CASSPRQGAGTEAFF
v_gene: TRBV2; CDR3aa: CASSERRLAGKRPGELFF
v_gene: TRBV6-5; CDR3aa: CASSRHRGEAHEQYF
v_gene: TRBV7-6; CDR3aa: CASSFRQGMNTEAFF
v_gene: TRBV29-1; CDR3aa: CSVGVSGNYGYTF
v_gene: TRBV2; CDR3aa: CASAGQVQETQYF
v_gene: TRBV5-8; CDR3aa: CASSLARTGYLGNQPQHF
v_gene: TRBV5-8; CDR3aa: CASSPYKRDIQFF
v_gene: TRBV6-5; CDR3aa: CASSSDRAPGNTIYF
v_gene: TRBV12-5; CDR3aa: CASGFDGQALYGYTF
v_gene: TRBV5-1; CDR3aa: CASSYAAGVSNEQFF
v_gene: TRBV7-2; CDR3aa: CASSSEGTTHTGELFF
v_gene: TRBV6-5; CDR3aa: CASSPRTSGSYEQYF
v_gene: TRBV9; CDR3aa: CASSERTGISEQFF
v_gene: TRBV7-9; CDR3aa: CASSFDSYYGYTF
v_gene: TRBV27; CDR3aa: CASSLSPRGQGHGELFF
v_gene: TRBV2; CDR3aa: CASSDTGDGQPQHF
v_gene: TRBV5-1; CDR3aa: CASSSLGLAGGGTGELFF
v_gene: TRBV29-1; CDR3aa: CSVGQGVIDTQYF
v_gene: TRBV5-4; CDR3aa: CASSTDTYGYTF
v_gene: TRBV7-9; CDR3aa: CASSPIGTSGNTDTQYF
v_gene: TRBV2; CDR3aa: CASGEEDTEAFF
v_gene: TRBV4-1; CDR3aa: CASSLTGPDTEAFF
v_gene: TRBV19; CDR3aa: CARLPLIAKNIQYF
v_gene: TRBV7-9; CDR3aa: CASSLQGGHGYTF
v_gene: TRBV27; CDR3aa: CASSLNPTAGYGYTF
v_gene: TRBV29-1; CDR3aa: CSVGPGSQDTQYF
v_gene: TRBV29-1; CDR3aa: CSVGTANTDTQYF
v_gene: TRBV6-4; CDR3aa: CASSDDIRRGILAAEQKETQYF
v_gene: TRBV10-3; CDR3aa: CAVEAERNHNEQFF
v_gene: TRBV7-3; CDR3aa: CASSFSSLSTDTQYF
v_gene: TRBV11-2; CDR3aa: CASSAGMNTEAFF
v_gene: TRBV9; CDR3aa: CASSVTPLTGVEGETQYF
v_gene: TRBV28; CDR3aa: CASSLPGQGATETQYF
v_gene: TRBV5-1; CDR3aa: CASSFGQGVVYEQYF
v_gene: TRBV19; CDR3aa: CASSIGLAETSTDTQYF
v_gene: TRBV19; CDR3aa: CASTWDRENTEAFF
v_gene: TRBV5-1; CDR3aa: CASSLVQGSGELFF
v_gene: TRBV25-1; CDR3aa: CASSEGSWGHSGNTIYF
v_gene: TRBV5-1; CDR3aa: CASRVTRQQETQYF
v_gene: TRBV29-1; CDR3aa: CSVSRETQYF
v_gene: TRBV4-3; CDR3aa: CASSHEGLAGNEQFF
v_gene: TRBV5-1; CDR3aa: CASSTGLAGISTDTQYF
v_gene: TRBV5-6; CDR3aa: CASSLVTGGDEQFF